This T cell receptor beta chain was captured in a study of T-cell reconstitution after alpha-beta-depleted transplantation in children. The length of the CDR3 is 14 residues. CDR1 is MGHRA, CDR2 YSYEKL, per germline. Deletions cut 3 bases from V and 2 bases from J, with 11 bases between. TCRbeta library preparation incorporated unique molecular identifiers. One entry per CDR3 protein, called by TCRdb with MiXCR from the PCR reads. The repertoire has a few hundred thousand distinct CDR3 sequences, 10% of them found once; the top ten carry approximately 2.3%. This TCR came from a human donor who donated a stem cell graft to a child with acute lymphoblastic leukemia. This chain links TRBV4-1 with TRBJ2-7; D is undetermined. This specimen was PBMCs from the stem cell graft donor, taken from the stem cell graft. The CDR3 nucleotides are TGCGCCAGCAGCCATCCCGGTCACACCTACGAGCAGTACTTC. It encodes CASSHPGHTYEQYF.